This TCR beta chain came from a study of T cells expressing NK-cell markers. Study in general: Repertoire data for TCR beta were derived from sorted T cells (CD3+CD56+NKG2C+, CD3+CD56+NKG2C- and CD3+CD56-NKG2C+). Study-level findings and limits: The contribution of dominant NKG2C+ clonotypes to CD8+ T cells in several donors was roughly 1.0-7.0%.

With UMIs, 5'RACE template switching was used to make TCR beta cDNA. From its re-call of the 5' RACE reads, TCRdb lists each CDR3 protein once, without DNA. Its listing shows about 410,000 distinct CDR3 sequences. About this clonotype: Its antigen is currently unknown.

The V gene's germline CDR1 is SGDLS and CDR2 YYNGEE. CDR3 length equals 14 residues. This receptor was obtained from a woman aged 45-59 years in good health. Specimen: blood T cells: a sorted CD56 or NKG2C T cell subset, CD4+ or CD8+ T cells, or bulk PBMC T cells (not recorded which). V usage is TRBV9 and J usage is TRBJ2-3; no DNA is available, so the TRBD1 call from TCRdb remains unchecked. The CDR3 spells CASSPRDSSDTQYF.